The T cell receptor beta chain under discussion was sequenced for a study of OX40 agonist ivuxolimab in advanced cancers. Across the study: Treatment of patients was with ivuxolimab, an agonistic anti-OX40 (CD134) antibody.

V lost 1 base and J lost 0, with 16 bases in between. CDR1 and CDR2 from the germline V gene are LNHNV and YYDKDF (reference sequence). CDR3 length: 17 amino acids. The study, taken as a whole, reports: Averaged across samples, CD8+ T cells carried more expanded clones than CD4+ did. At 0.1 to 3.0 mg/kg and by week 6, CD4+ and CD8+ T cells in the blood had expanded clonally. At 0.1-3.0 mg/kg, partial responders had clonal expansion among the lowest observed.

As regards this clone: The antigen remains undetermined.

TCRdb's copy holds only in-frame clones and misses some; the assay was immunoSEQ multiplex PCR. The table records around 100,000 clones, approximately 94% of them present only once. The receptor's source is an adult with an advanced solid tumor such as melanoma, head and neck, liver or kidney cancer. The chain is built from TRBV15 and TRBJ2-7, with TRBD2 as a possible D gene (5 bases). The specimen comprised CD4+ or CD8+ T cells sorted from blood, sampled in a trial of the OX40 agonist ivuxolimab. CDR3 in amino acids: CATSRAQTKSGSYEQYF. The CDR3 DNA reads as TGTGCCACCAGCAGAGCCCAGACTAAAAGCGGCTCCTACGAGCAGTACTTC.